The rows below give T cell receptor beta chains drawn from one sample of a study of control samples from healthy donors and cancer patients. The method was immunoSEQ multiplex PCR; TCRdb's version includes in-frame clones alone and lacks a portion of them. This sample has about 130,000 clones, with around 94% found just once. The sequenced sample consisted of PBMCs. These receptors all stem from a man in his sixties with colorectal cancer. The CDR3 runs from the conserved cysteine through the conserved F or W. A D gene is named only where the DNA matches it firmly. Expanded clones get a size class; other rows say once, few or many, or leave the size out.

. . TRBJ1-2 TRBV28 TGTGCCAGCATGGGAAACTATGGCTACACCTTC CASMGNYGYTF
. . TRBJ1-3 TRBV4-1 TGCGCCAGCAGCCCCTTTGACAGTCCCTCTGGAAACACCATATATTTT CASSPFDSPSGNTIYF
. . TRBJ2-7 TRBV14 TGTGCCAGCAGCCAAGATGTTTCCAGGGAATACGAGCAGTACTTC CASSQDVSREYEQYF
. . TRBJ1-2 TRBV4-2 TGTGCCAGCACTACGGTCGGGGGTCCCTATGGCTACACCTTC CASTTVGGPYGYTF
. . TRBJ1-6 TRBV5-6 TGTGCCAGCAGCTCTGCGGACAGCTATAATTCACCCCTCCACTTT CASSSADSYNSPLHF
. . TRBJ1-6 TRBV18 TGTGCCAGCTCACCGAAAGCGGGCCAGATTAATTCACCCCTCCACTTT CASSPKAGQINSPLHF
. . TRBJ1-1 TRBV19 TGTGCCAGTACGAGGGGGGCTCTGAACACTGAAGCTTTCTTT CASTRGALNTEAFF
TRBD2 . TRBJ2-1 TRBV11-2 TGTGCCAGCAGCTTAGGGGGGAGGGAATACAATGAGCAGTTCTTC CASSLGGREYNEQFF
. . TRBJ1-1 TRBV11-3 TGTGCCAGCAGCCTGGGACGGATGAACACTGAAGCTTTCTTT CASSLGRMNTEAFF
TRBD1 . TRBJ1-6 TRBV27 TGTGCCTCGGGACAGTATAATTCACCCCTCCACTTT CASGQYNSPLHF
. . TRBJ2-5 TRBV19 TGTGCCAGTAACGGGGCCCCAGAGCAAGAGACCCAGTACTTC CASNGAPEQETQYF
. . TRBJ1-3 TRBV6-6 TGTGCCAGCAGATCCAGTTCCTCTGGAAACACCATATATTTT CASRSSSSGNTIYF
. . TRBJ2-6 TRBV30 TGTGCCTGGAGTGTAGGGGGAGCCTCTGGGGCCAACGTCCTGACTTTC CAWSVGGASGANVLTF
. . TRBJ2-5 TRBV20-1 TGCAGTGCTAGTCTCCGCGGGTGGCGCTTAACAGAAGAGACCCAGTACTTC CSASLRGWRLTEETQYF
. . TRBJ2-3 TRBV7-2 TGTGCCAGCAGCCCTATGGACAGAGATACGCAGTATTTT CASSPMDRDTQYF
. . TRBJ1-1 TRBV12-3/TRBV12-4 TGTGCCAGCAGTTTCCCCGGGGCTGAAGCTTTCTTT CASSFPGAEAFF
. . TRBJ2-7 TRBV7-9 TGTGCCAGCAGCCGAGACTCCTACCCCTACGAGCAGTACTTC CASSRDSYPYEQYF
TRBD1 . TRBJ1-4 TRBV5-5 TGTGCCAGCAGCGGGGGACAGGCAACTAATGAAAAACTGTTTTTT CASSGGQATNEKLFF
. . TRBJ2-5 TRBV5-4 TGTGCCAGCAGCCTCGACCGTCGGGCTTTTGAGACCCAGTACTTC CASSLDRRAFETQYF
. once TRBJ1-5 TRBV7-2 TGTGCCAGCAGCTTACATCAGGGACCTTACAATCAGCCCCAGCATTTT CASSLHQGPYNQPQHF
. . TRBJ2-2 TRBV6-5 TGTGCCAGCAGTCCTTACAGGGACACCGGGGAGCTGTTTTTT CASSPYRDTGELFF
. . TRBJ2-3 TRBV6-5 TGTGCCAGCAAGGGCGGAGATACGCAGTATTTT CASKGGDTQYF
TRBD1 once TRBJ1-6 TRBV27 TGTGCCAGCCGAAGTGTCGGGACAGGGAATTCACCCCTCCACTTT CASRSVGTGNSPLHF
TRBD1 . TRBJ1-1 TRBV5-1 TGCGCCAGCAGCTTGGTACTTGACAGGGGCGCTGAAGCTTTCTTT CASSLVLDRGAEAFF
. . TRBJ2-7 TRBV11-2 TGTGCCAGCAGCGCCGCCTACGAGCAGTACTTC CASSAAYEQYF
. . TRBJ1-1 TRBV19 TGTGCCAGTAGTATTTCAGTGAACACTGAAGCCTTCTTT CASSISVNTEAFF
. . TRBJ1-5 TRBV2 TGTGCCAGCAGGGGAACGGTCAGCAAAAATCAGCCCCAGCATTTT CASRGTVSKNQPQHF
. . TRBJ1-2 TRBV2 TGTGCCAGCAGTGAAGGAGGGGGGCACGGCTACACCTTC CASSEGGGHGYTF
. . TRBJ1-2 TRBV2 TGTGCCAGCAGGGTAGTTATGGGGCGCGCAAACTATGGCTACACCTTC CASRVVMGRANYGYTF
TRBD1 . TRBJ1-1 TRBV10-3 TGTGCCATCAGAGCACGAATGGGGACAGTAGTGTCTGAGGCTGAAGCTTTCTTT CAIRARMGTVVSEAEAFF
. once TRBJ2-7 TRBV12-3/TRBV12-4 TGTGCCAGCAGCCCGGCACAGGACTACGAGCAGTACTTC CASSPAQDYEQYF
TRBD1 . TRBJ2-5 TRBV3-1/TRBV3-2 TGTGCCAGCAGCCAAGATCTAAGGGCAGGGGGAGAGACCCAGTACTTC CASSQDLRAGGETQYF
. . TRBJ2-5 TRBV2 TGTGCCAGCAGTGAAGCTGCGGAGACCCAGTACTTC CASSEAAETQYF
TRBD2 . TRBJ2-1 TRBV5-1 TGCGCCAGCAGCTTGGCCCTTATACTAGCGGGGGGGCTGGGAGAGCAGTTCTTC CASSLALILAGGLGEQFF
. . TRBJ1-2 TRBV7-9 TGTGCCAGCAGCTTAACCCTCGCCCCCCGGGGCTACACCTTC CASSLTLAPRGYTF
TRBD1 . TRBJ2-1 TRBV18 TGTGCCAGCTCACCGTCACAGGGGGACCGGGTCTTC CASSPSQGDRVF
TRBD1 . TRBJ2-2 TRBV7-9 TGTGCCAGCAGCGGGAAAGGGACAGACCTGAACACCGGGGAGCTGTTTTTT CASSGKGTDLNTGELFF
TRBD1 once TRBJ1-4 TRBV7-9 TGTGCCAGCAGCTTATTAGCGGGACAGGGGACTGAAAAACTGTTTTTT CASSLLAGQGTEKLFF
. . TRBJ2-2 TRBV27 TGTGCCAGCAGTTCCCCTCCTCCGACCGGGGAGCTGTTTTTT CASSSPPPTGELFF
TRBD2 . TRBJ2-1 TRBV3-1/TRBV3-2 TGTGCCAGCAGCCCATACCGGGGGGAGAATGAGCAGTTCTTC CASSPYRGENEQFF
TRBD1 . TRBJ1-2 TRBV11-3 TGTGCCAGCAGCCAAGGACAGGGATATGGCTACACCTTC CASSQGQGYGYTF
. few TRBJ1-1 TRBV6-5 TGTGCCAGCAGTTACTCGCGGTACGTGAACACTGAAGCTTTCTTT CASSYSRYVNTEAFF
. . TRBJ2-7 TRBV19 TGTGCCAGTAGTCTTTCCAGTCCTGGGGACGAGCAGTACTTC CASSLSSPGDEQYF
TRBD1 . TRBJ1-2 TRBV6-5 TGTGCCAGCAGTTACGACAGGGGGTATGGCTACACCTTC CASSYDRGYGYTF
TRBD2 . TRBJ2-1 TRBV5-1 TGCGCCAGCAGCCTCGGACTAGCGGGGGGATACTACAATGAGCAGTTCTTC CASSLGLAGGYYNEQFF
. once TRBJ2-7 TRBV7-2 TGTGCCAGCAGCTTCGGCGGATACATAGTTGGCGAGCAGTACTTC CASSFGGYIVGEQYF
. . TRBJ2-1 TRBV10-1 TGCGCCAGCAGTGAGTCGGAGGTTAATGAGCAGTTCTTC CASSESEVNEQFF
. . TRBJ2-7 TRBV18 TGTGCCAGCTCACCGGGTGAGGGTCGGGAGCAGTACTTC CASSPGEGREQYF
. . TRBJ1-5 TRBV21-1 TGTGCCAGCAGCACCCCAGACAGAAAGAATCAGCCCCAGCATTTT CASSTPDRKNQPQHF
. . TRBJ1-2 TRBV3-1/TRBV3-2 TGTGCCAGCAGCCAGGTTAACCGGGGCCATGGCTACACCTTC CASSQVNRGHGYTF
. . TRBJ1-2 TRBV7-9 TGTGCCAGCAGCTCATGGGAGGCATCCTATGGCTACACCTTC CASSSWEASYGYTF
TRBD1 . TRBJ1-5 TRBV20-1 TGCAGTGCTAGTCCTGCAGGGGGCGGCAATCAGCCCCAGCATTTT CSASPAGGGNQPQHF
. . TRBJ2-5 TRBV28 TGTGCCAGCAGTTTATGGGGATTGCAAGAGACCCAGTACTTC CASSLWGLQETQYF
. . TRBJ2-7 TRBV2 TGTGCCAGCACCTCCGGCCCCGGTTACGAGCAGTACTTC CASTSGPGYEQYF
TRBD1 . TRBJ2-7 TRBV6-6 TGTGCCAGCACCCAAGACAGGGCCTACGAGCAGTACTTC CASTQDRAYEQYF
TRBD2 . TRBJ2-1 TRBV7-2 TGTGCCAGCAGCTTCTTCGGCGGGGGGGCCAAAGGTGAGCAGTTCTTC CASSFFGGGAKGEQFF
. . TRBJ1-1 TRBV5-5 TGTGCCAGCAGCTTGGCCGCCAGCCCGAACACTGAAGCTTTCTTT CASSLAASPNTEAFF
. . TRBJ1-5 TRBV5-1 TGCGCCAGCAGCTTAACAGGGCCCCATCAGCCCCAGCATTTT CASSLTGPHQPQHF
TRBD2 . TRBJ2-7 TRBV30 TGTGCCTGGACCGTAGGACTAGCGGGGGTAAGCTCCTACGAGCAGTACTTC CAWTVGLAGVSSYEQYF
TRBD1 . TRBJ2-5 TRBV5-1 TGCGCCAGCAGCAGGGGACAGGGGTTGGAGACCCAGTACTTC CASSRGQGLETQYF